The 5 T cell receptor beta chains listed next were all sequenced from one sample in a study of blood T cell repertoires in COVID-19. Some clones are missing from TCRdb's copy, which holds only in-frame ones; the method was immunoSEQ multiplex PCR. The table has over 90,000 clones, 90% seen once. The sequencing input was peripheral blood. These receptors all stem from a man aged 45-60 years with acute or convalescent COVID-19.

This clone was observed once. J is TRBJ2-7 and V is TRBV11-3; tentatively, D is TRBD2 (5 bases). The CDR3 sequence is 15 residues long. Between the trimmed V and J ends, which lost 1 base and 6 bases, there was a span of 16 bases. The germline V gene has CDR1 SGHNT and CDR2 YENEEA. Here the CDR3 reads CASSLAVGASGEQYF. CDR3 coding DNA: TGTGCCAGCAGCTTAGCGGTGGGAGCCTCGGGCGAGCAGTACTTC.

This CDR3 reads CASSSRDQPQHF. CDR3 bases: TGTGCCAGCAGTTCGAGGGATCAGCCCCAGCATTTT. The chain has TRBV12-3 or TRBV12-4 and TRBJ1-5; no clear D. The CDR3 loop spans 12 amino acids. Trimming left V 4 bases short and J 5 bases short, with 6 bases between.

This sequence joins TRBV10-3 and TRBJ1-1, with 7 positions matching TRBD1. CDR1 and CDR2 (germline): ENHRY, SYGVKD. Trimming removed 3 bases from V and 5 bases from J; junction bases left unmatched: 6. This CDR3 is 14 amino acids long. CDR3 DNA: TGTGCCATCAGTGAATCGACAGGGAGGACTGAAGCTTTCTTT. Protein sequence: CAISESTGRTEAFF.

The chain couples TRBV11-2 to TRBJ2-1; no clear D. CDR1 and CDR2 (germline): SGHAT, FQNNGV. V was shortened by 2 bases and J by 9 bases, with 5 bases between the two germline ends. CDR3 length equals 11 residues. The CDR3 nucleotides are TGTGCCAGCAGCTTATCGGGTGAGCAGTTCTTC. It codes for CASSLSGEQFF.

The V call is TRBV9, the J call TRBJ2-2, with TRBD2 identical over 7 bases. The germline CDR1 and CDR2 sequences are SGDLS and YYNGEE. V lost 0 bases, J lost 0 bases, and 11 bases stayed unmatched. The CDR3 has 19 residues. The CDR3 loop reads CASSVGVLATISNTGELFF. The DNA of the CDR3 is TGTGCCAGCAGCGTAGGGGTACTAGCGACCATATCGAACACCGGGGAGCTGTTTTTT.